This T cell receptor beta chain is from a study of response to subunit inactivated influenza vaccine. Worth noting for this clonotype: The antigen is unknown.

V was clipped by 8 bases and J by 2 bases, with 13 bases between them. The CDR3 is made up of 13 amino acids. The V gene's germline CDR1 is MNHEY and CDR2 SVGEGT. Study results and caveats: The study's authors posited that every seasonal influenza vaccination enlists few new T cells.

Via MiXCR, TCRdb re-called the RT-PCR reads, giving one row per CDR3 protein. The sample includes hundreds of thousands of distinct CDR3 sequences, roughly 20% seen only once; the top ten take 10%. The source was PBMCs from blood, collected less than 22 months after vaccination. The chain recombines TRBV6-2 or TRBV6-3 with TRBJ2-7; no firm D call. This TCR derives from a man aged 50 to 75 who received an inactivated influenza vaccine. This CDR3 reads CASLRGGTYEQYF. The CDR3 DNA reads as TGTGCCAGCCTCCGCGGCGGAACCTACGAGCAGTACTTC.